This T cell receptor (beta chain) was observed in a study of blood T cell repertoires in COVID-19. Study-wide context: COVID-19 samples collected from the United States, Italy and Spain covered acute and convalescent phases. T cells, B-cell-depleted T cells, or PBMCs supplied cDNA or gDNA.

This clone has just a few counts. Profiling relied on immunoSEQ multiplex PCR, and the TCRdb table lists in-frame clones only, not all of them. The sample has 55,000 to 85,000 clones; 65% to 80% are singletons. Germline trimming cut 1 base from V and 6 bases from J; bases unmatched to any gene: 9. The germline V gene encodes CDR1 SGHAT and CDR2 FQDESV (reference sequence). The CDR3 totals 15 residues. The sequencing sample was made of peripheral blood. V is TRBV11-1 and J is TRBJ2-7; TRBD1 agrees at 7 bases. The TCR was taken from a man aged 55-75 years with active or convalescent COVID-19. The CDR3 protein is CASSLGQGTLREQYF. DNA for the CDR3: TGTGCCAGCAGCTTAGGACAGGGCACCCTACGCGAGCAGTACTTC.